Below, 31 T cell receptor beta chains from the same sample are listed, as sequenced in a study of patients and donors after allogeneic stem cell transplantation. A single record per CDR3 protein comes from TCRdb applying MiXCR to the RT-PCR reads. The table shows over 150,000 distinct CDR3 sequences, with about 32% occurring only once. The source material was blood, either unsorted or a sorted T cell fraction (not recorded which). The origin of the receptors is a human donor who was either an allogeneic HSCT recipient or a stem cell or donor lymphocyte infusion donor (not recorded which). It is not recorded whose cells these are; they may come from a transplant donor.

The J gene is TRBJ2-7, the V gene TRBV5-1; TRBD2 matches 7 bases. The CDR3 runs to 14 residues. From germline, CDR1 is SGHRS and CDR2 YFSETQ. V trimming: 1 base; J trimming: 2 bases; junction bases outside the gene matches: 3. The CDR3: CASSLTSATYEQYF. CDR3 bases: TGCGCCAGCAGCTTGACTAGCGCAACCTACGAGCAGTACTTC.

The chain is built from TRBV25-1 and TRBJ1-1; D is ambiguous. The germline V gene has CDR1 MGHDK and CDR2 SYGVNS. The CDR3 is 14 amino acids. V was clipped by 0 bases and J by 2 bases, with 7 bases between them. The CDR3 is CASSEYRENTEAFF. CDR3 nucleotide sequence: TGTGCCAGCAGTGAATATAGGGAAAACACTGAAGCTTTCTTT.

The genes are TRBV24-1 and TRBJ2-7; 9 bases fit TRBD1. Germline trimming cut 0 bases from V and 3 bases from J; bases unmatched to any gene: 11. Germline assignment: CDR1 KGHDR and CDR2 SFDVKD. CDR3 length: 18 amino acids. The CDR3 loop reads CATSDLRDRETVLYEQYF. The CDR3 nucleotides are TGTGCCACCAGTGATTTGAGGGACAGGGAGACTGTGCTCTACGAGCAGTACTTC.

Many counts were recorded for this clonotype. The J gene is TRBJ1-5, the V gene TRBV10-3, with D possibly matching TRBD1 (5 bases). CDR1 and CDR2 (germline): ENHRY, SYGVKD. V was cut by 0 bases and J by 9 bases, with 15 bases left in between. The CDR3 contains 15 residues. CDR3 loop: CAISESGTFGGPQHF. The CDR3 region has the DNA TGTGCCATCAGTGAGTCTGGGACGTTCGGCGGGCCCCAGCATTTT.

There are a few counts of this clonotype. The CDR3 coding sequence is TGTGCCACCAGTGAATCCGGGACAGGGGGCGATGAGCAGTTCTTC. Translation: CATSESGTGGDEQFF. V gene TRBV24-1 combines with J gene TRBJ2-1, with TRBD1 identical over 12 bases. The CDR3 length is 15 residues. The germline V gene has CDR1 KGHDR and CDR2 SFDVKD. V trimming: 4 bases; J trimming: 8 bases; junction bases outside the gene matches: 5.

This clonotype was counted many times. The chain recombines TRBV9 with TRBJ1-1; D remains unclear. Trimming took 2 bases from V and 4 from J, leaving 9 bases between them. This CDR3 is 13 amino acids long. The germline V gene encodes CDR1 SGDLS and CDR2 YYNGEE. The CDR3 is CASSVMPGTEAFF. Written as DNA, the CDR3 is TGTGCCAGCAGCGTCATGCCAGGCACTGAAGCTTTCTTT.

In its sample, this clonotype was seen a few times. The rearrangement joins TRBV24-1 to TRBJ1-1, with no clear D. The CDR3 runs 9 residues. The germline V and J ends were trimmed by 8 bases and 10 bases, with 7 bases remaining between them. The germline V gene encodes CDR1 KGHDR and CDR2 SFDVKD. CDR3 DNA: TGTGCCACCAAACAGTCAGCTTTCTTT. Its protein is CATKQSAFF.

The chain uses TRBV18 and TRBJ1-1; possible D gene TRBD1, 5 bases. The CDR3 has 15 residues. Trimming left V 3 bases short and J 5 bases short, with 16 bases between. From germline, CDR1 is KGHSH and CDR2 LQKENI. CDR3 DNA sequence: TGTGCCAGCTCACCCCGGGACCCTTGGGGGACTGAAGCTTTCTTT. This gives the protein CASSPRDPWGTEAFF.

This clonotype came up a few times. The chain combines TRBV6-2 or TRBV6-3 with TRBJ2-1, with 7 bases lining up with TRBD1. The CDR3 contains 14 residues. Germline-derived CDR1 and CDR2 are MNHEY and SVGEGT. V lost 5 bases and J lost 4; bases outside the gene matches: 5. The CDR3 loop reads CASSTPGQYNEQFF. The CDR3 DNA follows: TGTGCCAGCAGTACACCGGGACAGTACAATGAGCAGTTCTTC.

The chain is built from TRBV6-5 and TRBJ2-2; TRBD2 aligns across 7 bases. Germline assignment: CDR1 MNHEY and CDR2 SVGAGI. Unmatched junction bases numbered 7, after V lost 3 bases and J lost 6 bases. CDR3 length: 15 residues. The chain's CDR3 is CASSYWLAGAGELFF. The CDR3 DNA follows: TGTGCCAGCAGTTATTGGTTGGCGGGGGCCGGGGAGCTGTTTTTT.

J is TRBJ2-3 and V is TRBV6-5, with D possibly called TRBD1 or TRBD2 (5 bases each). The CDR3 spans 13 residues. In germline, CDR1 is MNHEY, CDR2 SVGAGI. Deletions cut 6 bases from V and 9 bases from J, with 16 bases between. The CDR3 DNA sequence: TGTGCCAGCAGACGGGGCCCAACGTCGACGCAGTATTTT. Translating gives CASRRGPTSTQYF.

This clonotype showed up just a few times. The V call is TRBV4-2, the J call TRBJ1-6; D is perhaps TRBD1 (6 bases). The V end was cut by 0 bases, the J end by 0 bases, with 12 bases between. Germline-derived CDR1 and CDR2 are LGHNA and YNFKEQ. CDR3 length: 18 residues. As DNA, the CDR3 is TGTGCCAGCAGCCAAGACGGGGGGCCCAGCTCCTATAATTCACCCCTCCACTTT. Translating it yields CASSQDGGPSSYNSPLHF.

This chain links TRBV20-1 with TRBJ2-7, with 8 bases identical to TRBD2. The V segment lost 3 bases and the J segment 3 bases; nucleotides outside the gene matches: 4. The CDR3 contains 13 residues. Germline V CDR1 and CDR2: DFQATT, SNEGSKA (reference sequence). CDR3 DNA: TGCAGTGCTAGGGAACTAGCGGACTACGAGCAGTACTTC. It translates to CSARELADYEQYF.

This clonotype has a handful of counts. DNA for the CDR3: TGTGCCACCAGCAGAGAGGGACAGGTTAGCGAGCAGTACTTC. Its translation: CATSREGQVSEQYF. V and J are TRBV15 and TRBJ2-7, with 8 nucleotides matching TRBD1. The J segment lost 6 bases and the V segment lost 0 bases, leaving 4 bases of the junction unmatched. Germline CDR1 is LNHNV and CDR2 is YYDKDF (reference sequence). This CDR3 comprises 14 residues.

This clonotype was detected ten times or more. This chain connects TRBV20-1 to TRBJ1-1; no reliable D call. The V gene's germline CDR1 is DFQATT and CDR2 SNEGSKA (reference sequence). Trimming pared 3 bases from V and 7 bases from J, leaving 9 bases between. The CDR3 extends over 11 amino acids. In DNA form, the CDR3 reads TGCAGTGCTAGGACGGGATATGAAGCTTTCTTT. It yields the protein CSARTGYEAFF.

This chain connects TRBV7-9 to TRBJ1-1, with TRBD1 identical over 9 bases. Trimming cost V 7 bases and J 6 bases; bases outside gene matches: 15. Germline V gene data show CDR1 as SEHNR and CDR2 as FQNEAQ (reference sequence). This CDR3 contains 16 residues. Written as DNA, the CDR3 is TGTGCCAGCACCCGCCCCCCCGGGACAGGGAATGCTGAAGCTTTCTTT. This sequence encodes CASTRPPGTGNAEAFF.

The V call is TRBV4-2, the J call TRBJ2-1; D is possibly TRBD2 (6 bases). The CDR3 covers 14 residues. The germline V and J ends were trimmed by 2 bases and 5 bases, with 10 bases remaining between them. Looked up from germline, CDR1 is LGHNA and CDR2 is YNFKEQ. The CDR3 sequence: CASSQSPGDNEQFF. In DNA form, the CDR3 reads TGTGCCAGCAGCCAATCTCCGGGAGACAATGAGCAGTTCTTC.

The chain recombines TRBV5-5 with TRBJ1-2, with a tentative D call TRBD1 (5 bases). V was cut by 6 bases and J by 8 bases, with 11 bases left in between. Germline-derived CDR1 and CDR2 are SGHKS and YYEKEE (reference sequence). This CDR3 has 11 residues. DNA of the CDR3: TGTGCCAGCAAGAGTGGGGCCGGCTACACCTTC. It specifies CASKSGAGYTF.

V usage is TRBV7-2 and J usage is TRBJ2-5, with a tentative D call TRBD1 (5 bases). The CDR3 has 17 amino acids. Trimming pared 3 bases from V and 5 bases from J, leaving 22 bases between. The V gene's germline CDR1 is SGHTA and CDR2 FQGNSA. CDR3 in amino acids: CASSFKERWQGLETQYF. CDR3 sequence (DNA): TGTGCCAGCAGCTTTAAAGAACGGTGGCAGGGCCTGGAGACCCAGTACTTC.

This chain joins TRBV20-1 and TRBJ2-7; TRBD2 matches 11 bases. The CDR3 totals 14 residues. V was clipped by 6 bases and J by 0 bases; unmatched bases: 4. CDR1 is DFQATT, CDR2 SNEGSKA, per germline (reference sequence). The CDR3 coding sequence is TGCAGTGCAGTTACTAGCGGGAGCTCCTACGAGCAGTACTTC. As protein: CSAVTSGSSYEQYF.

The chain links TRBV7-6 to TRBJ1-5, with D tentatively TRBD1 (5 bases). The CDR3 totals 13 residues. From germline, CDR1 is SGHVS and CDR2 FNYEAQ. The ends were cut back, 3 bases at V and 4 bases at J, with 7 bases in the middle. In DNA, the CDR3 is TGTGCCAGCAGCTTGACAGAAAATCAGCCCCAGCATTTT. This gives the protein CASSLTENQPQHF.

The rearrangement uses TRBV29-1 and TRBJ2-6; D is uncertain. This CDR3 spans 11 amino acids. Trimming shortened V by 7 bases and J by 2 bases, and 3 bases separated the two germline ends. The germline gives CDR1 SQVTM, CDR2 ANQGSEA. CDR3 residues: CSATGANVLTF. The CDR3 region has the DNA TGCAGCGCGACTGGGGCCAACGTCCTGACTTTC.

The V call is TRBV20-1, the J call TRBJ2-6; tentatively, D is TRBD2 (5 bases). Germline-derived CDR1 and CDR2 are DFQATT and SNEGSKA (reference sequence). The CDR3 extends over 18 amino acids. V lost 3 bases to trimming and J lost 0 bases, with 18 bases between them. CDR3 residues: CSARIDSVFSSGANVLTF. CDR3 DNA sequence: TGCAGTGCTAGGATAGATAGCGTCTTTAGCTCTGGGGCCAACGTCCTGACTTTC.

This clonotype was counted only a few times. The V call is TRBV28, the J call TRBJ1-2; the match to TRBD1 covers 8 bases. J was trimmed by 13 bases and V by 2 bases; bases with no gene match: 12. This CDR3 has 14 residues. Germline CDR1 MDHEN, CDR2 SYDVKM. The CDR3 here is CASSLPRGQGEGTF. The CDR3 DNA follows: TGTGCCAGCAGTTTACCGAGAGGACAGGGAGAGGGCACCTTC.

Only a few counts were recorded for this clonotype. This chain links TRBV21-1 with TRBJ1-6; TRBD1 reflects the table's D call only, with no check against the DNA. TRBV21-1 counts as a pseudogene. CDR3 length: 12 residues. CDR3 in amino acids: CASWGVNSPLHF. The CDR3, as DNA: TGTGCCAGCTGGGGGGTAAATTCACCCCTCCACTTT.

The chain has TRBV7-9 and TRBJ2-2; D is unresolved. The CDR3 loop spans 15 amino acids. Per the germline V gene, CDR1 is SEHNR and CDR2 is FQNEAQ (reference sequence). The V and J ends lost 4 bases and 0 bases respectively, with 9 bases between them. This CDR3 is CASSSLVANTGELFF. In DNA, the CDR3 is TGTGCCAGCAGCTCGTTGGTTGCGAACACCGGGGAGCTGTTTTTT. The full variable domain, completed using reference TRBV7-9 and TRBJ2-2, is DTGVSQNPRHKITKRGQNVTFRCDPISEHNRLYWYRQTLGQGPEFLTYFQNEAQLEKSRLLSDRFSAERPKGSFSTLEIQRTEQGDSAMYLCASSSLVANTGELFFGEGSRLTVL.

This chain uses TRBV24-1 with TRBJ2-1; D possibly matches TRBD1 or TRBD2 (5 bases each). Trimming took 6 bases from V and 3 from J, leaving 11 bases between them. CDR1 and CDR2 from the germline V gene are KGHDR and SFDVKD. The CDR3 is 14 amino acids. Written as DNA, the CDR3 is TGTGCCACCAGTATGGCAGGGAGCTACAATGAGCAGTTCTTC. Residues: CATSMAGSYNEQFF.

This chain joins TRBV4-3 and TRBJ1-5; D unclear. Trimming left V 3 bases short and J 0 bases short, with 9 bases between. The CDR3 has 15 residues. CDR1 and CDR2 (germline): LGHNA, YSLEER. The CDR3 nucleotides are TGCGCCAGCAGCCAGGCAAGGAATAGCAATCAGCCCCAGCATTTT. Translated, it gives CASSQARNSNQPQHF.

This clonotype was picked up many times. The chain is built from TRBV5-1 and TRBJ1-3; maybe TRBD1 (5 bases). From germline, CDR1 is SGHRS and CDR2 YFSETQ. This CDR3 has 15 amino acids. V lost 0 bases, J lost 0 bases, and 7 bases lay in between. This CDR3 reads CASSLDGGSGNTIYF. CDR3 DNA sequence: TGCGCCAGCAGCTTGGACGGGGGCTCTGGAAACACCATATATTTT.

The rearrangement links TRBV7-2 to TRBJ2-6, with 10 bases lining up with TRBD1. V gave up 5 bases and J gave up 2 bases; unmatched junction bases: 9. The CDR3 sequence is 18 residues long. The germline V gene has CDR1 SGHTA and CDR2 FQGNSA. CDR3: CASSLDRGQVTGANVLTF. Written as DNA, the CDR3 is TGTGCCAGCAGCCTAGACAGGGGGCAGGTTACTGGGGCCAACGTCCTGACTTTC.

V usage is TRBV20-1 and J usage is TRBJ1-2, with D hard to call. Deletions cut 4 bases from V and 7 bases from J, with 7 bases between. The germline V gene encodes CDR1 DFQATT and CDR2 SNEGSKA (reference sequence). The CDR3 runs to 10 residues. For the CDR3, the DNA is TGCAGTGCTATTATTCTTGGCTACACCTTC. It translates to CSAIILGYTF.